A single sample gave rise to the 20 T cell receptor beta chains below, sequenced in a study of T cell repertoires in cytomegalovirus infection. TCRdb passed the reads through MiXCR, listing each CDR3 protein once. The table shows 300,000 or so distinct CDR3 sequences, with roughly 25% occurring only once. These receptors have no known antigen. The sequencing used cultured PBMCs, collected from culture after CMV antigen stimulation. Receptor source: a human donor in good health (CMV status not recorded). Some clones in this sample may be carry-over from other donors' samples.

This clonotype has just a few counts. The chain is built from TRBV20-1 and TRBJ2-3; D unresolved. Per germline, CDR1 DFQATT and CDR2 SNEGSKA (reference sequence). The CDR3 totals 14 residues. Trimming left V 4 bases short and J 5 bases short, with 16 bases between. CDR3 nucleotide sequence: TGCAGTGCTAAAGTCGGTAGCCGAGGAGATACGCAGTATTTT. Its translation is CSAKVGSRGDTQYF.

V gene TRBV7-9 combines with J gene TRBJ2-2; TRBD2 matches at 7 bases. The ends lost 2 bases at V and 1 base at J; junction bases unmatched: 4. The CDR3 consists of 16 residues. The germline V gene has CDR1 SEHNR and CDR2 FQNEAQ (reference sequence). The CDR3 coding sequence is TGTGCCAGCAGCTTAAACGGCGGGAGGAACACCGGGGAGCTGTTTTTT. The encoded protein is CASSLNGGRNTGELFF.

This rearrangement joins TRBV20-1 to TRBJ1-2, with D uncertain. The CDR3 is 15 residues long. The germline V gene has CDR1 DFQATT and CDR2 SNEGSKA (reference sequence). V gave up 6 bases and J gave up 8 bases, with 25 bases separating them. Here the CDR3 reads CSAPPRAAILRGYTF. CDR3 in DNA: TGCAGTGCCCCCCCCCGGGCAGCGATCCTCCGGGGCTACACCTTC.

The chain carries TRBV12-3 or TRBV12-4 and TRBJ2-4; TRBD1 might be the D (5 bases). This CDR3 is built from 14 residues. The V end was cut by 3 bases, the J end by 0 bases, with 6 bases between. CDR3 bases: TGTGCCAGCAGTTTGACAGAAGCCAAAAACATTCAGTACTTC. Protein product: CASSLTEAKNIQYF.

J is TRBJ2-2 and V is TRBV6-2 or TRBV6-3, with 10 positions matching TRBD2. Trimming cost V 5 bases and J 4 bases; bases outside gene matches: 7. The CDR3 has 16 amino acids. Germline V gene sequence: CDR1 MNHEY, CDR2 SVGEGT. Here the CDR3 DNA reads TGTGCCAGCAGTCTGATTAGCGGGAGGATCACCGGGGAGCTGTTTTTT. Its protein product is CASSLISGRITGELFF.

This clonotype was seen a few times. V and J are TRBV5-6 and TRBJ2-1, with 9 bases matching TRBD1. Unmatched junction bases numbered 8, after V lost 1 base and J lost 3 bases. The CDR3 runs 17 residues. CDR1 and CDR2 (germline): SGHDT, YYEEEE. This chain's CDR3 is CASSLPPGTGIYNEQFF. The CDR3 coding sequence is TGTGCCAGCAGCTTGCCTCCCGGGACAGGGATCTACAATGAGCAGTTCTTC.

The rearrangement uses TRBV12-3 or TRBV12-4 and TRBJ1-2, with 7 bases that match TRBD1. This CDR3 has 14 amino acids. V dropped 5 bases and J dropped 4; count of bases not matched to a gene: 7. The CDR3 region is CASSSRTGTYGYTF. In nucleotides, the CDR3 is TGTGCCAGCAGTAGCAGGACAGGCACCTATGGCTACACCTTC.

This clonotype was detected only a few times. The chain employs TRBV6-2 or TRBV6-3 and TRBJ2-7; D is undetermined. V was pared by 7 bases and J by 2 bases, with 12 bases between. This CDR3 comprises 13 residues. CDR1 is MNHEY and CDR2 is SVGEGT in the germline V gene. The CDR3 region is CASKGYVTYEQYF. CDR3 bases: TGTGCCAGCAAGGGCTACGTTACCTACGAGCAGTACTTC.

This clonotype was picked up a small number of times. The chain couples TRBV11-3 to TRBJ2-5; 7 positions match TRBD1. This CDR3 region has 14 residues. From germline, CDR1 is SGHNT and CDR2 YENEEA. The junction had 6 bases not matched to a gene; V was cut back by 7 bases and J by 1 base. The CDR3 loop is CASTQTGIQETQYF. DNA for the CDR3: TGTGCCAGCACCCAGACAGGGATCCAAGAGACCCAGTACTTC.

This clonotype appeared a few times. Written as DNA, the CDR3 is TGTGCCAGCCCTCACAATGAGCAGTTCTTC. As protein: CASPHNEQFF. The chain uses TRBV27 and TRBJ2-1; D is unclear. V was clipped by 8 bases and J by 5 bases, with 4 bases between them. The CDR3 runs 10 residues. Germline CDR1 and CDR2: MNHEY and SMNVEV (reference sequence).

The chain employs TRBV6-2 or TRBV6-3 and TRBJ2-5; either TRBD1 or TRBD2 may supply D (5 bases each). The CDR3 extends over 16 amino acids. The V end was cut by 1 base, the J end by 4 bases, with 16 bases between. Germline lookup yields CDR1 MNHEY and CDR2 SVGEGT. CDR3 residues: CASSYFRLHQGETQYF. Here the CDR3 DNA reads TGTGCCAGCAGTTACTTCCGACTACACCAGGGAGAGACCCAGTACTTC.

The genes are TRBV7-8 and TRBJ2-3, with TRBD1 identical over 7 bases. CDR3 length: 14 amino acids. Trimming cost V 5 bases and J 8 bases; bases outside gene matches: 10. Germline-derived CDR1 and CDR2 are SGHVS and FQNEAQ. CDR3 in DNA: TGTGCCAGCAGCCTCCCGCGACAGGGCGGTACGCAGTATTTT. Translating gives CASSLPRQGGTQYF.

This chain uses TRBV6-1 with TRBJ2-7; D may be TRBD2 (6 bases). V lost 6 bases, J lost 2 bases, and 17 bases lay in between. CDR1 and CDR2 (germline): MNHNS, SASEGT. CDR3 length: 15 amino acids. The CDR3 DNA is TGTGCCAGCAGCGAATCCGGGACTTCCACCTACGAGCAGTACTTC. It translates to CASSESGTSTYEQYF.

This clonotype was recorded a few times. CDR3 protein: CAVPSGFGYTF. The CDR3 coding sequence is TGTGCCGTCCCATCAGGGTTTGGCTACACCTTC. This sequence joins TRBV7-9 and TRBJ1-2; TRBD1 might be the D (5 bases). This CDR3 is 11 amino acids long. Germline V gene sequence: CDR1 SEHNR, CDR2 FQNEAQ (reference sequence). V dropped 11 bases and J dropped 7 bases, with 14 bases sitting between them.

This chain uses TRBV5-4 with TRBJ2-5; 7 bases are a match to TRBD2. The CDR3 contains 16 residues. The V segment lost 4 bases and the J segment 7 bases; nucleotides outside the gene matches: 16. Germline V gives CDR1 SGHNT, CDR2 YYREEE (reference sequence). CDR3 amino acids: CASSPGGLGEGRTQYF. The CDR3 DNA sequence: TGTGCCAGCAGCCCCGGAGGGTTGGGGGAGGGCAGGACCCAGTACTTC.

The V gene is TRBV4-2, the J gene TRBJ2-1; 12 bases agree with TRBD2. Germline V gene data show CDR1 as LGHNA and CDR2 as YNFKEQ. This CDR3 has 18 residues. Losses at the gene ends were 0 bases for V and 7 bases for J; bases not matched to a gene: 10. Here the CDR3 DNA reads TGTGCCAGCAGCCAAGATAGTCTAGCGGGAGGGCCAGGAAATGAGCAGTTCTTC. Encoded protein: CASSQDSLAGGPGNEQFF.

A few counts support this clonotype. A much more abundant neighbour one base away suggests this may be a read error. V is TRBV7-2 and J is TRBJ2-3; 8 nucleotides line up with TRBD2. CDR3 length equals 15 residues. V shed 1 base, J shed 2 bases, and the junction held 2 bases outside the gene matches. Germline V gives CDR1 SGHTA, CDR2 FQGNSA. For the CDR3, the DNA is TGTGCCAGCAGCTTAGACGGGAGGGCCACAGATACGCAGTATTTT. This sequence encodes CASSLDGRATDTQYF.

The V gene is TRBV6-5, the J gene TRBJ1-3; D is perhaps TRBD1 (5 bases). V dropped 5 bases and J dropped 2 bases, with 10 bases sitting between them. Germline CDR1 reads MNHEY; CDR2 reads SVGAGI. The CDR3 loop spans 14 amino acids. In nucleotides, the CDR3 is TGTGCCAGCAGTCAGGGCCTACCTGGAAACACCATATATTTT. This sequence encodes CASSQGLPGNTIYF.

V and J are TRBV7-6 and TRBJ2-1, with 8 bases that match TRBD1. V trimming: 3 bases; J trimming: 6 bases; junction bases outside the gene matches: 10. Germline CDR1 reads SGHVS; CDR2 reads FNYEAQ. The CDR3 is made up of 16 amino acids. The CDR3 region has the DNA TGTGCCAGCAGCTTTTCGGTTGACAGGGGTTTCAATGAGCAGTTCTTC. This translates into CASSFSVDRGFNEQFF.

This clonotype appeared a few times. V gene TRBV7-3 combines with J gene TRBJ2-1, with TRBD1 matching over 7 bases. V trimming: 5 bases; J trimming: 4 bases; junction bases outside the gene matches: 5. CDR1 is SGHTA and CDR2 is FQGTGA in the germline V gene. The CDR3 runs to 14 residues. Here the CDR3 DNA reads TGTGCCAGCAGCGGAACGGGACAGTACAATGAGCAGTTCTTC. This codes for CASSGTGQYNEQFF.